These 29 T cell receptor beta chains came from one sample sequenced in a study of blood T cell repertoires in COVID-19 (dated by TCRdb to 2018 to 2020). To prepare the library, the immunoSEQ multiplex PCR assay was applied. This immuneACCESS table, as held by TCRdb, lists in-frame sequences with V and J called but not all clones. Of the missing ones, under half trace to an unresolved V gene in checked studies; the others have no known cause. The sample table shows roughly 70,000 clones, and roughly four fifths are seen once. The ten largest clones take up 15% of the sample. The sequenced sample consisted of peripheral blood. Receptors were obtained from a man in his sixties with COVID-19, enrolled during active disease.

This rearrangement joins TRBV6-1 to TRBJ1-2, with 11 bases aligning to TRBD1. The V gene end was trimmed by 0 bases and the J gene end by 4 bases; junction bases not matched to a gene: 1. The V gene's germline CDR1 is MNHNS and CDR2 SASEGT. This CDR3 spans 15 amino acids. The CDR3 bases are TGTGCCAGCAGTGAAGCTGGGACAGGGGGCTATGGCTACACCTTC. Translated, it gives CASSEAGTGGYGYTF.

This chain uses TRBV24-1 with TRBJ2-2, with D uncertain. From germline, CDR1 is KGHDR and CDR2 SFDVKD. Between the trimmed V and J ends, which lost 4 bases and 3 bases, there was a span of 5 bases. CDR3 length equals 13 residues. CDR3 region: CATSEYDTGELFF. In DNA form, the CDR3 reads TGTGCCACCAGTGAATATGACACCGGGGAGCTGTTTTTT.

The V gene is TRBV19, the J gene TRBJ1-1, with a tentative D call TRBD1 (6 bases). V dropped 0 bases and J dropped 5 bases, with 10 bases sitting between them. This CDR3 has 14 residues. CDR1 and CDR2 from the germline V gene are LNHDA and SQIVND (reference sequence). CDR3 bases: TGTGCCAGTAGTATAGAACAGGGAAGGACTGAAGCTTTCTTT. This translates into CASSIEQGRTEAFF.

The CDR3 sequence: CARPKPGQDYEQYF. In nucleotides, the CDR3 is TGTGCCAGACCCAAACCCGGACAGGACTACGAGCAGTACTTC. The chain combines TRBV19 with TRBJ2-7; the match to TRBD1 covers 7 bases. The CDR3 spans 14 residues. The V gene's germline CDR1 is LNHDA and CDR2 SQIVND (reference sequence). V gave up 9 bases and J gave up 3 bases; unmatched junction bases: 11.

The chain links TRBV7-3 to TRBJ2-7, with D possibly being TRBD2 (6 bases). V lost 5 bases and J 7 bases, leaving 18 bases between the germline ends. Per the germline V gene, CDR1 is SGHTA and CDR2 is FQGTGA. The CDR3 contains 14 residues. The CDR3 DNA reads as TGTGCCAGCAGCCCCGGCGGGGCCGCGAGGGAGCAGTACTTC. Translation gives CASSPGGAAREQYF.

This sequence joins TRBV29-1 and TRBJ2-2; 8 bases map to TRBD1. J lost 3 bases, V lost 6 bases, and 6 bases had no gene match. In germline, CDR1 is SQVTM, CDR2 ANQGSEA. The CDR3 contains 14 residues. The CDR3 region is CSVAGQGYTGELFF. The CDR3 nucleotides read TGCAGCGTGGCCGGACAGGGATACACCGGGGAGCTGTTTTTT.

The genes are TRBV5-6 and TRBJ2-3, with a tentative D call TRBD1 (5 bases). V was trimmed by 4 bases and J by 0 bases, leaving 9 bases between them. The CDR3 is made up of 14 amino acids. The germline V gene encodes CDR1 SGHDT and CDR2 YYEEEE. Here the CDR3 DNA reads TGTGCCAGCAGCCCCCAGGGAAGCACAGATACGCAGTATTTT. This gives the protein CASSPQGSTDTQYF.

The V and J genes are TRBV7-2 and TRBJ1-2; D gene uncertain. The length of the CDR3 is 13 residues. With 8 bases removed from V and 5 bases from J, the gap between germline ends came to 15 bases. Germline V gives CDR1 SGHTA, CDR2 FQGNSA. The CDR3 nucleotides read TGTGCCAGCCGGTCAAAACAGATATATGGCTACACCTTC. Protein: CASRSKQIYGYTF.

The chain employs TRBV10-3 and TRBJ2-5, with TRBD2 identical over 7 bases. V lost 8 bases to trimming and J lost 1 base; unmatched junction nucleotides: 1. CDR1 is ENHRY and CDR2 is SYGVKD in the germline V gene. CDR3 length equals 12 residues. CDR3: CAIGEGQETQYF. The CDR3, as DNA: TGTGCCATCGGGGAGGGCCAAGAGACCCAGTACTTC.

The rearrangement links TRBV6-5 to TRBJ2-4; maybe TRBD2 (6 bases). CDR3 size: 12 residues. CDR1 MNHEY and CDR2 SVGAGI come from the germline V gene. The V and J ends lost 5 bases and 8 bases respectively, with 10 bases between them. The CDR3 loop is CASSIPGDIQYF. Written as DNA, the CDR3 is TGTGCCAGCAGTATCCCGGGGGACATTCAGTACTTC.

The V call is TRBV28, the J call TRBJ2-1; D might be TRBD2 (6 bases). The V end was cut by 7 bases, the J end by 4 bases, with 14 bases between. The V gene's germline CDR1 is MDHEN and CDR2 SYDVKM. The CDR3 is 14 amino acids. CDR3 sequence reads: CASIRSGVYNEQFF. DNA for the CDR3: TGTGCCAGCATACGTAGCGGAGTATACAATGAGCAGTTCTTC.

The chain carries TRBV19 and TRBJ1-5; TRBD1 agrees at 7 bases. V shed 7 bases and J 5 bases; nucleotides not matched to a gene: 8. Germline V gene lookup returns CDR1 LNHDA and CDR2 SQIVND (reference sequence). There are 14 residues in the CDR3. The CDR3 is CASTFGQVDQPQHF. CDR3 DNA: TGTGCCAGTACCTTCGGACAGGTCGATCAGCCCCAGCATTTT.

This clone was detected a few times. The chain employs TRBV6-1 and TRBJ1-1, with D perhaps TRBD1 (6 bases). Trimming pared 2 bases from V and 10 bases from J, leaving 11 bases between. This CDR3 contains 12 residues. The V gene's germline CDR1 is MNHNS and CDR2 SASEGT. CDR3 coding DNA: TGTGCCAGCAGTGAAAGCAGGGGAGTAGCTTTCTTT. As protein: CASSESRGVAFF.

The chain uses TRBV5-4 and TRBJ1-4; 7 bases map to TRBD1. V shed 4 bases, J shed 6 bases, and the junction held 6 bases outside the gene matches. The CDR3 runs 14 residues. CDR1 is SGHNT and CDR2 is YYREEE in the germline V gene (reference sequence). The CDR3 region is CASSIRQGHEKLFF. CDR3 bases: TGTGCCAGCAGCATTCGACAGGGTCATGAAAAACTGTTTTTT.

This clone was seen only once. The chain links TRBV5-1 to TRBJ2-7, with 7 bases matching TRBD2. The CDR3 loop spans 15 amino acids. CDR1 and CDR2 (germline): SGHRS, YFSETQ. With 4 bases clipped from V and 7 bases from J, the junction kept 14 bases outside the gene matches. Written as DNA, the CDR3 is TGCGCCAGCAGCCCGGCCGGGGCGGGAGAAGGTGAGCAGTACTTC. This sequence encodes CASSPAGAGEGEQYF.

This clone showed up just once. The chain links TRBV6-5 to TRBJ2-1; unclear D gene. V lost 0 bases to trimming and J lost 6 bases, with 6 bases between them. Germline CDR1 and CDR2: MNHEY and SVGAGI. There are 13 residues in the CDR3. This CDR3 reads CASSYSSANEQFF. The CDR3 DNA follows: TGTGCCAGCAGTTACTCGAGTGCCAATGAGCAGTTCTTC.

The chain carries TRBV4-1 and TRBJ1-5; D gene ambiguous. Per the germline V gene, CDR1 is MGHRA and CDR2 is YSYEKL. V lost 0 bases and J 4 bases, leaving 7 bases between the germline ends. The CDR3 runs 14 residues. CDR3: CASSQDSGNQPQHF. CDR3 in DNA: TGCGCCAGCAGCCAAGATTCCGGGAATCAGCCCCAGCATTTT.

The chain uses TRBV29-1 and TRBJ1-1; tentative D call: TRBD1 (5 bases). V dropped 0 bases and J dropped 5 bases, with 7 bases sitting between them. There are 12 residues in the CDR3. Germline V gene data show CDR1 as SQVTM and CDR2 as ANQGSEA. CDR3 DNA sequence: TGCAGCGTTGAAGAGGGGGGGACTGAAGCTTTCTTT. The encoded protein is CSVEEGGTEAFF. Full variable domain (missing parts from reference TRBV29-1 and TRBJ1-1): SAVISQKPSRDICQRGTSLTIQCQVDSQVTMMFWYRQQPGQSLTLIATANQGSEATYESGFVIDKFPISRPNLTFSTLTVSNMSPEDSSIYLCSVEEGGTEAFFGQGTRLTVV.

The chain employs TRBV7-2 and TRBJ2-5, with TRBD2 identical over 16 bases. The CDR3 totals 17 residues. The junction had 3 bases not matched to a gene; V was cut back by 5 bases and J by 0 bases. Germline assignment: CDR1 SGHTA and CDR2 FQGNSA. CDR3 sequence reads: CASSRGLAGGNQETQYF. CDR3 DNA sequence: TGTGCCAGCAGCCGGGGACTAGCGGGAGGGAACCAAGAGACCCAGTACTTC.

As DNA, the CDR3 is TGTGCCAGCAGTTTAATCCGAGATTCACCCCTCCACTTT. The encoded protein is CASSLIRDSPLHF. The rearrangement links TRBV28 to TRBJ1-6, with D uncertain. CDR1 and CDR2 from the germline V gene are MDHEN and SYDVKM. The CDR3 totals 13 residues. Trimming shortened V by 2 bases and J by 8 bases, and 7 bases separated the two germline ends.

This chain uses TRBV10-3 with TRBJ2-6; tentatively, D is TRBD1 (5 bases). Germline CDR1 ENHRY, CDR2 SYGVKD. The CDR3 totals 19 residues. With 0 bases removed from V and 0 bases from J, the gap between germline ends came to 15 bases. The CDR3 loop reads CAISESLTAMRSGANVLTF. CDR3 in DNA: TGTGCCATCAGTGAGTCGTTGACAGCCATGCGCTCTGGGGCCAACGTCCTGACTTTC.

This chain connects TRBV9 to TRBJ2-3; D is possibly TRBD2 (6 bases). The CDR3 spans 16 residues. With 0 bases removed from V and 3 bases from J, the gap between germline ends came to 14 bases. The V gene's germline CDR1 is SGDLS and CDR2 YYNGEE. The CDR3, as DNA: TGTGCCAGCAGCGTAGATCCCGGGAGTAGTACAGATACGCAGTATTTT. Residues: CASSVDPGSSTDTQYF.

This clone has just one count. The V and J genes are TRBV19 and TRBJ1-5; 7 nucleotides line up with TRBD1. CDR1 LNHDA and CDR2 SQIVND come from the germline V gene (reference sequence). V trimming: 1 base; J trimming: 1 base; junction bases outside the gene matches: 1. The CDR3 covers 15 residues. Here the CDR3 DNA reads TGTGCCAGTAGTATAGTGGGACAGAGCAATCAGCCCCAGCATTTT. Its translation: CASSIVGQSNQPQHF.

V is TRBV28 and J is TRBJ2-7; 9 bases map to TRBD1. Germline trimming cut 9 bases from V and 5 bases from J; bases unmatched to any gene: 5. The CDR3 spans 12 residues. Germline V gene data show CDR1 as MDHEN and CDR2 as SYDVKM. CDR3 amino acids: CASRTGGDEQYF. The DNA for the CDR3 is TGTGCCAGTAGAACAGGGGGCGACGAGCAGTACTTC.

The V call is TRBV4-1, the J call TRBJ2-7; possibly TRBD2 for D (5 bases). V lost 1 base, J lost 0 bases, and 13 bases lay in between. The CDR3 totals 16 residues. CDR1 is MGHRA, CDR2 YSYEKL, per germline. CDR3 sequence: CASSQVRGLLSYEQYF. CDR3 sequence (DNA): TGCGCCAGCAGCCAAGTTCGCGGGTTGCTCTCCTACGAGCAGTACTTC.

The CDR3 nucleotides read TGCGCCAGCAGTGGGGAACTGACAGTAGCCTATGGCTACACCTTC. It encodes CASSGELTVAYGYTF. This chain links TRBV10-2 with TRBJ1-2, with D possibly TRBD1 on 5 matching bases. CDR1 and CDR2 (germline): WSHSY, SAAADI. The length of the CDR3 is 15 residues. Trimming took 4 bases from V and 4 from J, leaving 16 bases between them.

V gene TRBV11-3 combines with J gene TRBJ2-1; unclear D gene. The CDR3 has 14 amino acids. Trimming cost V 3 bases and J 9 bases, with 15 bases left between them. The germline V gene encodes CDR1 SGHNT and CDR2 YENEEA. The CDR3 DNA sequence: TGTGCCAGCAGCTTGTCCCCTAGTTCCAGTGAGCAGTTCTTC. Its protein product is CASSLSPSSSEQFF.

The chain uses TRBV15 and TRBJ2-4; D is uncertain. Germline assignment: CDR1 LNHNV and CDR2 YYDKDF (reference sequence). The V end lost 7 bases, the J end lost 1 base, and 14 bases lay between the germline ends. This CDR3 has 15 amino acids. CDR3 coding DNA: TGTGCCACCACCCGCGGTGGAGCGGCCAAAAACATTCAGTACTTC. Its protein product is CATTRGGAAKNIQYF. Supplemented by reference TRBV15 and TRBJ2-4, the full variable domain reads DAMVIQNPRYQVTQFGKPVTLSCSQTLNHNVMYWYQQKSSQAPKLLFHYYDKDFNNEADTPDNFQSRRPNTSFCFLDIRSPGLGDTAMYLCATTRGGAAKNIQYFGAGTRLSVL.

The chain employs TRBV6-5 and TRBJ2-7; TRBD2 aligns across 10 bases. J was trimmed by 1 base and V by 6 bases; bases with no gene match: 6. This CDR3 spans 15 amino acids. The germline V gene has CDR1 MNHEY and CDR2 SVGAGI. CDR3 in DNA: TGTGCCAGCAGAGGACTAGCGGAAGGTTCCTACGAGCAGTACTTC. Its protein product is CASRGLAEGSYEQYF.